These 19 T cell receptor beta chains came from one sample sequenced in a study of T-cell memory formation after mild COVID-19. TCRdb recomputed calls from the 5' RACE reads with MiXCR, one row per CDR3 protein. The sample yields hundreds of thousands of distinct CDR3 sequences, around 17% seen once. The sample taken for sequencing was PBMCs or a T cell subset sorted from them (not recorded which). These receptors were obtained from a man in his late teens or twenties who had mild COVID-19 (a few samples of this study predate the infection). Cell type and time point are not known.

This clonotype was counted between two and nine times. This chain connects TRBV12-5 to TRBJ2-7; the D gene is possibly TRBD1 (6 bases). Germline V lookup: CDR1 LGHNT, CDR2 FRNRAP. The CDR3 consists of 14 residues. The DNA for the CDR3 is TGTGCAGTGGGGGCCCCAGGCCCCCTCTACGAGCAGTACTTC. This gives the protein CAVGAPGPLYEQYF. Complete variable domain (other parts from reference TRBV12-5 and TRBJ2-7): DARVTQTPRHKVTEMGQEVTMRCQPILGHNTVFWYRQTMMQGLELLAYFRNRAPLDDSGMPKDRFSAEMPDATLATLKIQPSEPRDSAVYFCAVGAPGPLYEQYFGPGTRLTVT.

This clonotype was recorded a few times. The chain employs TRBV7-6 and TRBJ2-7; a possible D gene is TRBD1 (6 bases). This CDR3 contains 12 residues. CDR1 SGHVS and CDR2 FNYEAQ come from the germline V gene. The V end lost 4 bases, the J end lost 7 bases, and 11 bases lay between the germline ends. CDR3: CASSYSGEEQYF. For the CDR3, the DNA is TGTGCCAGCAGCTACTCAGGGGAAGAGCAGTACTTC.

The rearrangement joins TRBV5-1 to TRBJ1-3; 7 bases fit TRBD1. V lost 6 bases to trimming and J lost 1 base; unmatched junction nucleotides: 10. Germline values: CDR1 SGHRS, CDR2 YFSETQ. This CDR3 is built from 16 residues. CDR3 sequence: CASTRDSFPSGNTIYF. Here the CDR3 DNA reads TGCGCCAGCACCAGGGACAGCTTTCCTTCTGGAAACACCATATATTTT.

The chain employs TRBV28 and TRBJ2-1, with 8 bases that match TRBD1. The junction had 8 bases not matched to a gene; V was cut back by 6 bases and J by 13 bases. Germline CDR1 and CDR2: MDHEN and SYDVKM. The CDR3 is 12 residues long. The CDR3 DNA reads TGTGCCAGCAGGGCAGGGGGCATTGGACAGTTCTTC. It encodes CASRAGGIGQFF.

CDR3 nucleotides: TGTGCCAGCAGCTTACGGAGCGGGGACACAGATACGCAGTATTTT. The encoded protein is CASSLRSGDTDTQYF. The chain couples TRBV7-2 to TRBJ2-3; TRBD2 matches 7 bases. Trimming cost V 2 bases and J 2 bases; bases outside gene matches: 4. The CDR3 totals 15 residues. Germline-derived CDR1 and CDR2 are SGHTA and FQGNSA.

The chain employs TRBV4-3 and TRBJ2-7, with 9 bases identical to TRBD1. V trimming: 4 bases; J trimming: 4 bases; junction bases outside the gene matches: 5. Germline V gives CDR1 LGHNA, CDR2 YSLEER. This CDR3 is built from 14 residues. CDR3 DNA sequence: TGCGCCAGCAGCCCCTGGACAGGGGCGTACGAGCAGTACTTC. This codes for CASSPWTGAYEQYF.

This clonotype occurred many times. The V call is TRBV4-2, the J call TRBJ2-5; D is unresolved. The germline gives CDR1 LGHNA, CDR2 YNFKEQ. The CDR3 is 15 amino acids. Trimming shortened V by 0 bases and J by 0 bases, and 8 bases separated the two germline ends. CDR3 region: CASSQEREYQETQYF. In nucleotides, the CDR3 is TGTGCCAGCAGCCAAGAGCGCGAGTACCAAGAGACCCAGTACTTC.

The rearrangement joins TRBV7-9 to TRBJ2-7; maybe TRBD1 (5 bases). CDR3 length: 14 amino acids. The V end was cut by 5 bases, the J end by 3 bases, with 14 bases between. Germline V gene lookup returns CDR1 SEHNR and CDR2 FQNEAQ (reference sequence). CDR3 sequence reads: CASSQMQGDYEQYV. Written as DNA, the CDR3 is TGTGCCAGCAGCCAAATGCAGGGTGACTACGAGCAGTACGTC.

The DNA for the CDR3 is TGTGCCTGGAAATTCCGAGGCTGGGGGGAGACCCAGTACTTC. This codes for CAWKFRGWGETQYF. V gene TRBV30 combines with J gene TRBJ2-5; either TRBD1 or TRBD2 may supply D (5 bases each). Germline lookup yields CDR1 GTSNPN and CDR2 SVGIG (reference sequence). V lost 4 bases to trimming and J lost 5 bases, with 17 bases between them. The CDR3 has 14 residues.

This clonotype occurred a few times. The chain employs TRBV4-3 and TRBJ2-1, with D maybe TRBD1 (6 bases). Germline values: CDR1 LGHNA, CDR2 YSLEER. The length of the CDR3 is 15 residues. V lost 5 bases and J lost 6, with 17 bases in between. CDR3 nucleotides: TGCGCCAGCAGCAGGGGGACGGCTTTGGGCAATGAGCAGTTCTTC. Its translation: CASSRGTALGNEQFF.

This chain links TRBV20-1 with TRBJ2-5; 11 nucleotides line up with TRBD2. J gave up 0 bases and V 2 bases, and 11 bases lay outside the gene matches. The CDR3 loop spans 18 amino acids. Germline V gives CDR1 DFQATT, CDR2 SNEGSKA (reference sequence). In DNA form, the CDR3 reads TGCAGTGCTAGACTAGAACGACTAGCGGGGCAGTACCAAGAGACCCAGTACTTC. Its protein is CSARLERLAGQYQETQYF.

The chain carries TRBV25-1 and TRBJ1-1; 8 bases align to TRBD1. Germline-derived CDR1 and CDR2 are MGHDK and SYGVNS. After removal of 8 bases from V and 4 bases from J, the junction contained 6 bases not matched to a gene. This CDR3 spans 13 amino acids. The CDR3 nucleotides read TGTGCCAGCGAAAACAGGGGGAGCACTGAAGCTTTCTTT. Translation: CASENRGSTEAFF.

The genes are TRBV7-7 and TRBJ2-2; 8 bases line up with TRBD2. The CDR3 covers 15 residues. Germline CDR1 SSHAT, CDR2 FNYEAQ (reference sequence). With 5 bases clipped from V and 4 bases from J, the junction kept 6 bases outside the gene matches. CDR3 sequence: CASSPLGGGTGELFF. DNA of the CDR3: TGTGCCAGCAGCCCCCTCGGGGGGGGCACCGGGGAGCTGTTTTTT.

DNA of the CDR3: TGCGCCAGCAGATTCGTTCGTGGACTCCGCCACGAGCAGTACTTC. This translates into CASRFVRGLRHEQYF. The chain has TRBV5-1 and TRBJ2-7; possibly TRBD2 for D (5 bases). This CDR3 is built from 15 residues. The V gene lost 5 bases and the J gene lost 5 bases, with 20 bases spanning the gap. From germline, CDR1 is SGHRS and CDR2 YFSETQ. Combining the CDR3 with reference TRBV5-1 and TRBJ2-7 gives the whole variable domain KAGVTQTPRYLIKTRGQQVTLSCSPISGHRSVSWYQQTPGQGLQFLFEYFSETQRNKGNFPGRFSGRQFSNSRSEMNVSTLELGDSALYLCASRFVRGLRHEQYFGPGTRLTVT.

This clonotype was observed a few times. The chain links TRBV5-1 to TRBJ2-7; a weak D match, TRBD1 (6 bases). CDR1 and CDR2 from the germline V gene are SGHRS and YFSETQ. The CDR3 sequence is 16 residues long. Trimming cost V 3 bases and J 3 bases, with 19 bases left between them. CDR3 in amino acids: CASSSPASQGYYEQYF. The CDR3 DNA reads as TGCGCCAGCAGCTCCCCCGCCTCACAGGGTTACTACGAGCAGTACTTC.

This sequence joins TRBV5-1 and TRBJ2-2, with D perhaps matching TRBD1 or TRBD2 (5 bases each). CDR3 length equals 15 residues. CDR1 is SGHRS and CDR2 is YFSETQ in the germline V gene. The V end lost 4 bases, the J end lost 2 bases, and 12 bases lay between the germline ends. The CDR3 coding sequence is TGCGCCAGCAGCACCCGGGACGGAAACACCGGGGAGCTGTTTTTT. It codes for CASSTRDGNTGELFF.

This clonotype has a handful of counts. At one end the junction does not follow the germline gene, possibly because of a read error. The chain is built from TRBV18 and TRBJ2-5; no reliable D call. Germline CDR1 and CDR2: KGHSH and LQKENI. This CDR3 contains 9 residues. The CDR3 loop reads CASSPPLDF. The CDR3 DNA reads TGTGCCAGCTCACCTCCTCTAGACTTC.

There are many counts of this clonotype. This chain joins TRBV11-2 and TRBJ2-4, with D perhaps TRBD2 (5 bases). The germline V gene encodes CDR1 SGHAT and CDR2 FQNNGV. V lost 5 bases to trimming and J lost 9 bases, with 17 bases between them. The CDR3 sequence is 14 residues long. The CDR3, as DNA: TGTGCCAGCAGCGGAACTAGTGGGGATGGCATTCAGTACTTC. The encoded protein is CASSGTSGDGIQYF.

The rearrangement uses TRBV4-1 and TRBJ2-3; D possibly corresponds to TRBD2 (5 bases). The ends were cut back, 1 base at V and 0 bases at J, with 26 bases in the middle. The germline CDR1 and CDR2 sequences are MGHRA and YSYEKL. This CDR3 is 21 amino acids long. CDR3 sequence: CASSQVWSLVGRGSSTDTQYF. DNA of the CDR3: TGCGCCAGCAGCCAAGTGTGGTCTCTGGTAGGGCGAGGGTCTAGCACAGATACGCAGTATTTT.